This is a list of T cell receptor beta chains from one sample in a study of regulatory T cells in long-lasting Graves disease. TCRdb redid the calling of the multiplex PCR reads with MiXCR, one entry per CDR3 protein. The sample contains 400,000 to 550,000 distinct CDR3 sequences, less than 20% of which appear only once. These data also featured in a second study, about T cells in Graves' hyperthyroidism and ophthalmopathy.

This material consisted of peripheral blood mononuclear cells (PBMCs), taken at new diagnosis, from a patient treated with antithyroid drugs. The source of these receptors is a young woman with Graves disease. The CDR3 runs from the conserved cysteine through the conserved F or W. D genes are given only for firm matches. Where a row states a size, it is once, few, many or the class of an expanded clone; other rows omit it.

>-|many|TRBV12-3/TRBV12-4|TRBJ2-7
CASQGTPQSSSYEQYF
TGTGCCAGCCAGGGAACCCCTCAATCTAGCTCCTACGAGCAGTACTTC
>TRBD1|many|TRBV6-5|TRBJ1-2
CASSYRGLANYGYTF
TGTGCCAGCAGTTACAGGGGGCTTGCTAACTATGGCTACACCTTC
>TRBD2|many|TRBV4-2|TRBJ2-7
CASSQDRAGVLEQYF
TGTGCCAGCAGCCAAGATCGCGCGGGAGTGCTCGAGCAGTACTTC
>TRBD2|-|TRBV9|TRBJ2-1
CASSVAEGLGSLAKYNEQFF
TGTGCCAGCAGCGTAGCCGAGGGACTAGGGTCCCTCGCCAAGTACAATGAGCAGTTCTTC
>-|-|TRBV24-1|TRBJ2-5
CATSDGGTGGQETQYF
TGTGCCACCAGTGATGGGGGCACCGGGGGCCAAGAGACCCAGTACTTC
>-|many|TRBV5-5|TRBJ2-5
CASTPVAAESVGTQYF
TGTGCCAGCACCCCAGTGGCAGCGGAAAGTGTGGGGACCCAGTACTTC
>TRBD1|-|TRBV6-5|TRBJ2-2
CASSYYRGTGELFF
TGTGCCAGCAGTTACTACAGGGGCACCGGGGAGCTGTTTTTT
>-|once|TRBV11-2|TRBJ1-2
CASWGGTVLTYGYTF
TGTGCCAGCTGGGGGGGAACAGTCCTTACCTATGGCTACACCTTC
>TRBD2|-|TRBV3-1|TRBJ2-7
CASSPGLAGGTLYEQYF
TGTGCCAGCAGCCCGGGACTAGCGGGAGGGACTCTCTACGAGCAGTACTTC
>TRBD1|-|TRBV6-2/TRBV6-3|TRBJ2-1
CASRTGTGVINEQFF
TGTGCCAGCAGGACCGGGACAGGAGTAATCAATGAGCAGTTCTTC
>-|few|TRBV13|TRBJ2-5
CASSPSVDGQFKETQYF
TGTGCCAGCAGCCCCTCGGTTGACGGACAGTTCAAAGAGACCCAGTACTTC
>-|few|TRBV5-1|TRBJ2-5
CASLRGLSKQETQYF
TGCGCCAGCTTGAGGGGCCTATCTAAACAAGAGACCCAGTACTTC
>-|many|TRBV5-1|TRBJ1-1
CASSLVAANTEAFF
TGCGCCAGCAGCTTGGTGGCAGCGAACACTGAAGCTTTCTTT
>TRBD2|many|TRBV28|TRBJ2-2
CASRPRAGGFALKNTGELFF
TGTGCCAGCCGACCTAGAGCGGGAGGCTTCGCCCTTAAGAACACCGGGGAGCTGTTTTTT
>TRBD2|-|TRBV5-8|TRBJ2-7
CASRGLAGGSHEQYF
TGTGCCAGCAGAGGGCTAGCGGGAGGGTCCCACGAGCAGTACTTC
>TRBD2|few|TRBV5-1|TRBJ2-1
CASSLRAVERDPGNEQFF
TGCGCCAGCAGCTTGCGGGCTGTAGAGCGGGATCCCGGCAATGAGCAGTTCTTC
>TRBD2|many|TRBV12-3/TRBV12-4|TRBJ2-1
CASTLPGLAGGPEFF
TGTGCCAGCACTCTGCCAGGGCTAGCGGGAGGGCCCGAGTTCTTC
>-|-|TRBV10-3|TRBJ2-1
CAITGELGNEQFF
TGTGCCATCACGGGGGAGTTGGGGAATGAGCAGTTCTTC
>TRBD1|few|TRBV6-5|TRBJ1-6
CASSYRQGDSPLHF
TGTGCCAGCAGTTACCGACAGGGGGATTCACCCCTCCACTTT
>-|-|TRBV6-2/TRBV6-3|TRBJ2-3
CASSYGRTDTQYF
TGTGCCAGCAGTTACGGACGCACAGATACGCAGTATTTT
>TRBD1|many|TRBV28|TRBJ2-1
CASSLVRRDSYNEQFF
TGTGCCAGCAGTTTAGTTCGAAGGGACAGTTACAATGAGCAGTTCTTC
>-|many|TRBV12-3/TRBV12-4|TRBJ1-5
CASSLRFGQNQPQHF
TGTGCCAGCAGTTTAAGGTTCGGTCAAAATCAGCCCCAGCATTTT
>-|-|TRBV6-2/TRBV6-3|TRBJ2-7
CASRVIEAGEQYF
TGTGCCAGCAGGGTCATAGAAGCTGGAGAGCAGTACTTC
>-|many|TRBV12-3/TRBV12-4|TRBJ1-2
CASSLPQPRNYGYTF
TGTGCCAGCAGTTTACCTCAACCCCGTAACTATGGCTACACCTTC
>-|many|TRBV20-1|TRBJ2-1
CSASGLYNEQFF
TGCAGTGCTAGCGGACTATACAATGAGCAGTTCTTC
>TRBD1|many|TRBV11-2|TRBJ2-3
CASSLEHRGNTQYF
TGTGCCAGCAGCTTAGAGCACAGGGGGAATACGCAGTATTTT
>-|-|TRBV27|TRBJ1-5
CASRQAGSNQPQHF
TGTGCCAGCAGACAAGCCGGCAGCAATCAGCCCCAGCATTTT
>-|many|TRBV7-6|TRBJ2-7
CASSSKTETSYEQYF
TGTGCCAGCAGCTCAAAGACTGAGACCTCCTACGAGCAGTACTTC
>-|many|TRBV6-1|TRBJ2-6
CASRQGRDTGANVLTF
TGTGCCAGCAGGCAAGGCAGGGATACTGGGGCCAACGTCCTGACTTTC
>-|many|TRBV3-1|TRBJ2-3
CASSQGTNTDTQYF
TGTGCCAGCAGCCAAGGGACCAACACAGATACGCAGTATTTT
>-|-|TRBV7-9|TRBJ2-7
CASSPGPRSYEQYF
TGTGCCAGCAGCCCAGGACCGAGATCCTACGAGCAGTACTTC
>-|many|TRBV29-1|TRBJ2-3
CSVVSGVGASGTDTQYF
TGCAGCGTTGTATCGGGGGTCGGGGCTAGCGGCACAGATACGCAGTATTTT
>TRBD1|many|TRBV18|TRBJ1-5
CASSPPVRGRVQPQHF
TGTGCCAGCTCACCACCGGTGAGGGGGCGCGTTCAGCCCCAGCATTTT
>-|-|TRBV20-1|TRBJ2-1
CSARDPGAYNEQFF
TGCAGTGCTAGAGATCCCGGGGCCTACAATGAGCAGTTCTTC
>-|-|TRBV10-2|TRBJ1-4
CASSALVGGRTNEKLFF
TGCGCCAGCAGTGCCCTCGTGGGGGGAAGAACTAATGAAAAACTGTTTTTT
>-|many|TRBV7-3|TRBJ1-2
CASSLPGARDYTF
TGTGCCAGCAGCTTGCCCGGGGCCAGAGACTACACCTTC
>TRBD2|-|TRBV29-1|TRBJ2-3
CSVASGRRWGDTQYF
TGCAGCGTGGCTAGCGGGAGGAGGTGGGGAGATACGCAGTATTTT
>TRBD1|many|TRBV20-1|TRBJ1-6
CSARTAGTGGFSPLHF
TGCAGTGCTAGAACCGCCGGGACAGGGGGCTTTTCACCCCTCCACTTT
>-|many|TRBV29-1|TRBJ2-7
CSVAGTTNSYEQYF
TGCAGCGTCGCCGGGACCACAAACTCCTACGAGCAGTACTTC
>TRBD1|-|TRBV28|TRBJ2-6
CASRKSQGVRGANVLTF
TGTGCCAGCAGGAAGTCTCAGGGGGTTAGGGGGGCCAACGTCCTGACTTTC
>-|many|TRBV7-9|TRBJ2-7
CASSPITGSSYEQYF
TGTGCCAGCAGCCCCATCACAGGATCCTCCTACGAGCAGTACTTC
>-|-|TRBV7-3|TRBJ2-1
CASSLGTTSYNEQFF
TGTGCCAGCAGCCTCGGGACAACGTCCTACAATGAGCAGTTCTTC
>-|many|TRBV28|TRBJ2-5
CASSSQGTPQETQYF
TGTGCCAGCAGTTCACAGGGGACTCCTCAAGAGACCCAGTACTTC
>-|many|TRBV5-1|TRBJ2-2
CASSLDSNTGELFF
TGTGCCAGCAGCTTAGACAGTAACACCGGGGAGCTGTTTTTT
>-|few|TRBV25-1|TRBJ2-2
CASSLVSLNTGELFF
TGTGCCAGCAGCCTCGTGTCATTGAACACCGGGGAGCTGTTTTTT
>-|few|TRBV20-1|TRBJ2-6
CSADLGPPVSGANVLTF
TGCAGTGCTGACTTGGGCCCCCCAGTAAGTGGGGCCAACGTCCTGACTTTC
>-|-|TRBV7-8|TRBJ1-2
CASSLGTTPQTYGYTF
TGTGCCAGCAGCTTAGGGACAACCCCTCAGACCTATGGCTACACCTTC
>TRBD1|-|TRBV27|TRBJ1-2
CASTGTGGGYTF
TGTGCCAGCACTGGGACAGGGGGTGGCTACACCTTC
>-|-|TRBV20-1|TRBJ1-4
CSAIGATNEKLFF
TGCAGTGCTATCGGAGCAACTAATGAAAAACTGTTTTTT
>-|many|TRBV15|TRBJ2-7
CATTPRSYSCEQYF
TGTGCCACCACGCCCCGCTCATATAGCTGCGAGCAGTACTTC
>-|-|TRBV24-1|TRBJ1-1
CATRGVNTEAFF
TGTGCCACCAGAGGGGTGAACACTGAAGCTTTCTTT
>TRBD2|once|TRBV20-1|TRBJ2-7
CSAPNTGTSSYEQYF
TGCAGTGCTCCCAATACCGGGACTAGCTCCTACGAGCAGTACTTC
>-|many|TRBV27|TRBJ1-2
CASSSRGYGYTF
TGTGCCAGCAGTTCTAGGGGCTATGGCTACACCTTC
>-|many|TRBV6-2/TRBV6-3|TRBJ2-7
CASSYFGGGGREQYF
TGTGCCAGCAGTTACTTCGGTGGAGGGGGACGCGAGCAGTACTTC